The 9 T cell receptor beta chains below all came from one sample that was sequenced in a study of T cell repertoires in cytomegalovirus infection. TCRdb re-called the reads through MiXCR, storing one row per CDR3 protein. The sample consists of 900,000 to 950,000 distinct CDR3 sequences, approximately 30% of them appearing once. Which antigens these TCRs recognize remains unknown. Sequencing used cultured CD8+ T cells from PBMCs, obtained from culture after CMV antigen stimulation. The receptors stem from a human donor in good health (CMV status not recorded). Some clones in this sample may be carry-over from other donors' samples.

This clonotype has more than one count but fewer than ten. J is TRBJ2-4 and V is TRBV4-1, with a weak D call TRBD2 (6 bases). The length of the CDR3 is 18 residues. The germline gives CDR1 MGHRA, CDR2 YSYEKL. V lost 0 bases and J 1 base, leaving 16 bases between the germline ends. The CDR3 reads CASSQEPAGWEAKNIQYF. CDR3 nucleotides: TGCGCCAGCAGCCAAGAACCGGCGGGGTGGGAGGCCAAAAACATTCAGTACTTC.

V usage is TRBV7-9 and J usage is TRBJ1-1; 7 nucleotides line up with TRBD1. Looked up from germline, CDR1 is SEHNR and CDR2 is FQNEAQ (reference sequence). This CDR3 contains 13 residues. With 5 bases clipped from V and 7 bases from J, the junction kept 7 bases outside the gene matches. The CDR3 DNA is TGTGCCAGCAGCCCGCCGGGGACAGATGAAGCTTTCTTT. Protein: CASSPPGTDEAFF.

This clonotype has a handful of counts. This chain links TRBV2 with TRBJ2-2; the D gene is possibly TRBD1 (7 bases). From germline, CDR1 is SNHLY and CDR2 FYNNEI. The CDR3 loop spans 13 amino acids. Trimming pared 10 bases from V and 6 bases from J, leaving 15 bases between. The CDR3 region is CAIRLGGSGELFF. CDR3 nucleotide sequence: TGTGCCATCCGACTAGGGGGCTCCGGGGAGCTGTTTTTT.

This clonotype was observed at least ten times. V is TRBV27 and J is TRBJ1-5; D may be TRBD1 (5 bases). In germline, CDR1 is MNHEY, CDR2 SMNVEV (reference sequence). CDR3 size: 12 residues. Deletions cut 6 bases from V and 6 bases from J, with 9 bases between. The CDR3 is CASRSGGQPQHF. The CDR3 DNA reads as TGTGCCAGCAGGTCTGGGGGTCAGCCCCAGCATTTT.

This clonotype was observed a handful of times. The CDR3 nucleotides are TGCGCCAGCAGCCAAGCGGGGGAACAGGCCGGGGAGCTGTTTTTT. This sequence encodes CASSQAGEQAGELFF. This sequence joins TRBV4-1 and TRBJ2-2, with a weak D call TRBD2 (6 bases). Germline V gene sequence: CDR1 MGHRA, CDR2 YSYEKL. There are 15 residues in the CDR3. V was shortened by 1 base and J by 6 bases, with 12 bases between the two germline ends.

CDR3 in amino acids: CASSREGRTNTGELFF. The CDR3 coding sequence is TGTGCCAGTTCCCGAGAGGGACGTACGAACACCGGGGAGCTGTTTTTT. The chain has TRBV7-3 and TRBJ2-2, with D perhaps assigned TRBD1 or TRBD2 (5 bases each). V was clipped by 9 bases and J by 0 bases, with 17 bases between them. Germline lookup yields CDR1 SGHTA and CDR2 FQGTGA. The CDR3 length is 16 residues.

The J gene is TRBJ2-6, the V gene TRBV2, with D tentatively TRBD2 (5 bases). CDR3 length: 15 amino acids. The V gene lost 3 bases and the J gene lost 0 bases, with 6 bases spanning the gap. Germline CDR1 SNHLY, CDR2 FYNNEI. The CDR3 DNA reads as TGTGCCAGCAGTGAGACTACCTCTGGGGCCAACGTCCTGACTTTC. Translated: CASSETTSGANVLTF.

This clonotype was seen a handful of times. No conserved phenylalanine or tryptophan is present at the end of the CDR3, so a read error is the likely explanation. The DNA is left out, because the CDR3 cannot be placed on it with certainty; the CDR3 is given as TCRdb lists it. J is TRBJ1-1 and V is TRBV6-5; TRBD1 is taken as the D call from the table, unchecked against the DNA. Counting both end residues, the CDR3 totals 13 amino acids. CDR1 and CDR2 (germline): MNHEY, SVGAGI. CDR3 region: CASSYDRQGPIRT.

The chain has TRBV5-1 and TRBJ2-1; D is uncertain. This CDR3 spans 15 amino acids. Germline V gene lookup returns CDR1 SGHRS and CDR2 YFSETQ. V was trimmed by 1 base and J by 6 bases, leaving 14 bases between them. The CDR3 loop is CASSLKPPGFNEQFF. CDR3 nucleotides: TGCGCCAGCAGCTTGAAACCCCCTGGATTCAATGAGCAGTTCTTC.